Listed below are T cell receptor beta chains from one sample, sequenced in a study of cytomegalovirus exposure and HLA in healthy donors. Sequencing was performed with immunoSEQ multiplex PCR; in TCRdb, only in-frame clones are kept and a portion is missing. The sample lists about 170,000 clones, 76% occurring once. Material: PBMCs. The receptors stem from a female donor in good health and CMV-seronegative. The CDR3 runs from the conserved cysteine through the conserved F or W. A D gene is named only where the DNA matches it firmly. Part of the rows lack a size; the others show once, few, many or a class for expanded clones.

j_call | d_call | clone_size | v_call | cdr3_aa | cdr3_nt
TRBJ1-5 | TRBD1 | few | TRBV6-5 | CASSYSGQGVPQHF | TGTGCCAGCAGTTACTCCGGACAGGGGGTGCCCCAGCATTTT
TRBJ2-3 | . | . | TRBV11-2 | CASSNRGSDTQYF | TGTGCCAGCAGTAATAGGGGTTCAGATACGCAGTATTTT
TRBJ1-1 | . | . | TRBV4-2 | CASSPPGVENTEAFF | TGTGCCAGCAGCCCCCCCGGGGTGGAGAACACTGAAGCTTTCTTT
TRBJ1-3 | . | . | TRBV9 | CASSKGDYQTGNTIYF | TGTGCCAGCAGCAAAGGGGACTACCAAACTGGAAACACCATATATTTT
TRBJ1-2 | . | once | TRBV5-8 | CASSPSYGYTF | TGTGCCAGCAGCCCCAGCTATGGCTACACCTTC
TRBJ2-7 | . | few | TRBV27 | CASSLSIGDYSYEQYF | TGTGCCAGCAGTTTATCGATCGGAGACTATTCCTACGAGCAGTACTTC
TRBJ1-2 | . | . | TRBV7-6 | CASSLTGPGYTF | TGTGCCAGCAGCCTGACAGGCCCTGGCTACACCTTC
TRBJ2-7 | TRBD1 | . | TRBV4-3 | CASSQDPQGLYEQYF | TGCGCCAGCAGCCAAGATCCACAGGGGCTCTACGAGCAGTACTTC
TRBJ1-3 | . | . | TRBV20-1 | CSARTVNTIYF | TGCAGTGCCAGGACAGTAAACACCATATATTTT
TRBJ2-7 | . | . | TRBV29-1 | CSVGSTGSAGLGTYEQYF | TGCAGCGTCGGGTCAACAGGATCCGCGGGACTCGGGACCTACGAGCAGTACTTC
TRBJ2-1 | . | . | TRBV28 | CASSLRGFGEYNEQFF | TGTGCCAGCAGTTTAAGGGGGTTTGGAGAGTACAATGAGCAGTTCTTC
TRBJ2-2 | . | . | TRBV2 | CASSGNWATGELFF | TGTGCCAGCAGTGGTAATTGGGCGACCGGGGAGCTGTTTTTT
TRBJ1-5 | TRBD1 | . | TRBV6-6 | CASSTGGWQPQHF | TGTGCCAGCAGTACAGGGGGCTGGCAGCCCCAGCATTTT
TRBJ2-7 | TRBD1 | few | TRBV6-1 | CASSGAGTGAGEQYF | TGTGCCAGCAGTGGAGCCGGGACAGGGGCTGGCGAGCAGTACTTC
TRBJ2-2 | TRBD2 | few | TRBV10-3 | CAISGETSGIGTGELFF | TGTGCCATCAGTGGGGAGACTAGCGGGATAGGGACCGGGGAGCTGTTTTTT
TRBJ2-5 | TRBD2 | . | TRBV30 | CAWTSGGPETQYF | TGTGCCTGGACTAGCGGGGGGCCAGAGACCCAGTACTTC
TRBJ2-7 | TRBD2 | . | TRBV9 | CASSPHPGGGTPQQYF | TGTGCCAGCAGCCCTCATCCTGGGGGGGGTACACCCCAGCAGTACTTC
TRBJ1-1 | TRBD1 | . | TRBV6-5 | CASTTNLDRAEAFF | TGTGCCAGCACCACGAACCTCGACAGGGCTGAAGCTTTCTTT
TRBJ2-3 | . | . | TRBV9 | CASSVVGGANTDTQYF | TGTGCCAGCAGCGTAGTGGGGGGGGCCAACACAGATACGCAGTATTTT
TRBJ2-3 | TRBD1 | . | TRBV5-6 | CASSHGTATDTQYF | TGTGCCAGCAGCCATGGGACAGCGACAGATACGCAGTATTTT
TRBJ1-1 | . | . | TRBV7-9 | CASSLTGTTEAFF | TGTGCCAGCAGCTTAACAGGGACCACTGAAGCTTTCTTT
TRBJ1-1 | . | . | TRBV28 | CGGGDMNTEAFF | TGTGGGGGTGGGGACATGAACACTGAAGCTTTCTTT
TRBJ1-1 | . | . | TRBV5-4 | CASSLARGRETEAFF | TGTGCCAGCAGCTTGGCTCGGGGGCGGGAGACTGAAGCTTTCTTT
TRBJ1-1 | . | . | TRBV25-1 | CASMGTPGVSNTEAFF | TGTGCCAGCATGGGGACCCCAGGGGTCTCGAACACTGAAGCTTTCTTT
TRBJ1-2 | . | . | TRBV29-1 | CSARSTARASYTF | TGCAGCGCTCGATCGACCGCGAGGGCGAGCTACACCTTC
TRBJ2-5 | TRBD1 | . | TRBV5-1 | CASSLTGQGGFSQETQYF | TGCGCCAGCAGCTTGACCGGACAGGGGGGATTCTCCCAAGAGACCCAGTACTTC
TRBJ2-5 | TRBD1 | . | TRBV4-2 | CASMGSGGETQYF | TGTGCCAGTATGGGCTCAGGGGGAGAGACCCAGTACTTC
TRBJ2-1 | TRBD2 | . | TRBV5-1 | CASSLGLAGGVGNEQFF | TGCGCCAGCAGCTTGGGGCTAGCGGGAGGGGTCGGCAATGAGCAGTTCTTC
TRBJ1-1 | TRBD1 | . | TRBV7-8 | CASSKWTGVDTEAFF | TGTGCCAGCAGCAAATGGACAGGGGTGGACACTGAAGCTTTCTTT
TRBJ2-2 | TRBD1 | . | TRBV5-1 | CASSLDSGGTGELFF | TGCGCCAGCAGCTTGGACTCAGGGGGCACCGGGGAGCTGTTTTTT
TRBJ2-7 | . | . | TRBV18 | CTSSPFTADEQYF | TGTACCAGCTCACCATTCACAGCGGACGAGCAGTACTTC
TRBJ2-6 | TRBD1 | . | TRBV7-9 | CASSSIRDRGNGANVLTF | TGTGCCAGCAGCTCCATCCGGGACAGGGGTAATGGGGCCAACGTCCTGACTTTC
TRBJ2-3 | . | . | TRBV27 | CASSPRDTSTDTQYF | TGTGCCAGCAGTCCGAGGGACACGTCCACAGATACGCAGTATTTT
TRBJ1-4 | . | few | TRBV6-5 | CASSSIAANEKLFF | TGTGCCAGCAGTTCCATTGCGGCTAATGAAAAACTGTTTTTT
TRBJ2-1 | TRBD2 | . | TRBV7-2 | CASSLAASGSPEQFF | TGTGCCAGCAGCTTAGCGGCTAGCGGGTCCCCTGAGCAGTTCTTC
TRBJ2-3 | . | . | TRBV4-3 | CASSQLTSSDTDTQYF | TGCGCCAGCAGCCAACTAACTAGCAGCGACACAGATACGCAGTATTTT
TRBJ2-7 | . | . | TRBV27 | CASKLGESYEQYF | TGTGCCAGCAAACTGGGCGAATCCTACGAGCAGTACTTC
TRBJ2-1 | TRBD2 | . | TRBV18 | CASSPLPTTSGGYGEQFF | TGTGCCAGCTCACCACTCCCCACAACTAGCGGGGGGTATGGTGAGCAGTTCTTC
TRBJ1-2 | TRBD1 | . | TRBV30 | CAWSEISGTGYGSF | TGTGCCTGGAGTGAAATATCCGGGACAGGGTATGGATCCTTC
TRBJ2-5 | TRBD2 | . | TRBV7-2 | CASSRGTIWGETQYF | TGTGCCAGCAGCCGAGGGACTATTTGGGGGGAGACCCAGTACTTC
TRBJ1-6 | . | . | TRBV7-2 | CASSLASEGSPLHF | TGTGCCAGCAGCCTGGCCTCGGAGGGTTCACCCCTCCACTTT
TRBJ2-5 | . | . | TRBV7-3 | CASSPGHGKETQYF | TGTGCCAGCAGCCCGGGACACGGAAAAGAGACCCAGTACTTC
TRBJ2-7 | TRBD2 | . | TRBV27 | CASRGRVAGGPRGEQYF | TGTGCCAGCAGGGGAAGGGTAGCGGGGGGACCAAGGGGGGAGCAGTACTTC
TRBJ1-1 | . | . | TRBV7-2 | CASSPHGRLAAEAFF | TGTGCCAGCAGCCCCCATGGCAGGTTGGCCGCTGAAGCTTTCTTT
TRBJ2-7 | . | few | TRBV11-2 | CASSRRGRDSFYEQYF | TGTGCCAGCAGCCGACGTGGACGGGACTCCTTCTACGAGCAGTACTTC
TRBJ1-5 | . | . | TRBV18 | CASSPGNSNQPQHF | TGTGCCAGCTCACCAGGAAACAGTAATCAGCCCCAGCATTTT
TRBJ2-5 | . | . | TRBV4-1 | CASSHPGKEYQETQYF | TGCGCCAGCAGCCACCCCGGGAAGGAATACCAAGAGACCCAGTACTTC
TRBJ2-1 | TRBD2 | few | TRBV30 | CAWSVLLSGGAREQFF | TGTGCCTGGAGTGTACTGTTAAGCGGGGGGGCTCGGGAGCAGTTCTTC
TRBJ2-7 | TRBD1 | . | TRBV10-3 | CAISALAGDRAGEQYF | TGTGCCATCAGTGCCCTAGCCGGGGACAGGGCCGGGGAGCAGTACTTC
TRBJ1-6 | . | . | TRBV6-5 | CASRGRGSPLHF | TGTGCCAGCAGAGGCAGGGGCTCACCCCTCCACTTT
TRBJ1-4 | . | . | TRBV18 | CASSPRGTNEKLFF | TGTGCCAGCTCACCCAGGGGTACCAATGAAAAACTGTTTTTT
TRBJ1-2 | TRBD1 | . | TRBV6-1 | CASSEGTANYGYTF | TGTGCCAGCAGTGAGGGGACAGCCAACTATGGCTACACCTTC
TRBJ1-2 | . | . | TRBV29-1 | CSVEQKPPYGYTF | TGCAGCGTTGAACAAAAGCCCCCGTATGGCTACACCTTC
TRBJ2-1 | . | once | TRBV19 | CASSISDSYNEQFF | TGTGCCAGTAGTATCAGCGACTCGTACAATGAGCAGTTCTTC